Listed below are T cell receptor beta chains from one sample, sequenced in a study of cytomegalovirus exposure and HLA in healthy donors. Libraries were prepared by immunoSEQ multiplex PCR; TCRdb keeps only in-frame clonotypes and omits some of them. The data hold 130,000 or so clones, with 70% to 75% observed a single time. The sample was PBMCs. The receptors come from a woman between 35 and 50 years old in good health and CMV-seropositive. Both conserved end residues are part of each CDR3. The order of the fields is J gene, V gene, CDR3 protein.

j_gene: TRBJ2-7; v_gene: TRBV6-1; CDR3aa: CASKTDLYEQYF
j_gene: TRBJ2-7; v_gene: TRBV10-3; CDR3aa: CAIRDREQIGNEQYF
j_gene: TRBJ1-1; v_gene: TRBV21-1; CDR3aa: CASSKKGDPGTTTEAFF
j_gene: TRBJ1-2; v_gene: TRBV30; CDR3aa: CAWSVPGQGRYGYTF
j_gene: TRBJ1-2; v_gene: TRBV4-3; CDR3aa: CASSQARRGGYGYTF
j_gene: TRBJ1-5; v_gene: TRBV2; CDR3aa: CASSPGQGGQPQHF
j_gene: TRBJ2-3; v_gene: TRBV7-9; CDR3aa: CASSLAVIGQGVTDTQYF
j_gene: TRBJ1-2; v_gene: TRBV14; CDR3aa: CASSQVGGAPDYTF
j_gene: TRBJ1-4; v_gene: TRBV7-7; CDR3aa: CASSKNRGEKLFF
j_gene: TRBJ1-1; v_gene: TRBV27; CDR3aa: CASSSLREAFF
j_gene: TRBJ2-7; v_gene: TRBV7-2; CDR3aa: CASSPRALIGFEQYF
j_gene: TRBJ1-2; v_gene: TRBV7-9; CDR3aa: CASSSGTSYGYTF
j_gene: TRBJ1-2; v_gene: TRBV11-2; CDR3aa: CASRQATGNYGYTF
j_gene: TRBJ2-2; v_gene: TRBV11-1; CDR3aa: CASSGGLAGANTGELFF
j_gene: TRBJ2-1; v_gene: TRBV7-9; CDR3aa: CASYGLAGSYNEQFF
j_gene: TRBJ1-4; v_gene: TRBV7-9; CDR3aa: CASSLGDRPNEKLFF
j_gene: TRBJ1-1; v_gene: TRBV5-6; CDR3aa: CASSLGPGTGPGPNTEAFF
j_gene: TRBJ2-5; v_gene: TRBV12-2; CDR3aa: CASRATGRGQETQYF
j_gene: TRBJ2-5; v_gene: TRBV7-9; CDR3aa: CASSMGGGPLDF
j_gene: TRBJ2-2; v_gene: TRBV30; CDR3aa: CAWSPTGVKTGELFF
j_gene: TRBJ2-1; v_gene: TRBV10-3; CDR3aa: CAISESKTSPHNEQFF
j_gene: TRBJ2-7; v_gene: TRBV4-2; CDR3aa: CASSPRDRVHEQYF
j_gene: TRBJ1-2; v_gene: TRBV10-3; CDR3aa: CAISQQENYGYTF
j_gene: TRBJ2-5; v_gene: TRBV7-9; CDR3aa: CASSLGGSGETQYF
j_gene: TRBJ2-7; v_gene: TRBV9; CDR3aa: CASSLTPRYEQYF
j_gene: TRBJ1-1; v_gene: TRBV5-1; CDR3aa: CASSYGTAEQAFF
j_gene: TRBJ1-4; v_gene: TRBV6-1; CDR3aa: CASRRDSSTNEKLFF
j_gene: TRBJ1-1; v_gene: TRBV4-1; CDR3aa: CASSQELGRGSEAFF
j_gene: TRBJ1-1; v_gene: TRBV6-5; CDR3aa: CASSYSSSTGGEAFF
j_gene: TRBJ1-1; v_gene: TRBV5-4; CDR3aa: CASSPQNTGAEAFF
j_gene: TRBJ1-5; v_gene: TRBV28; CDR3aa: CASSLSGRGVNQPQHF
j_gene: TRBJ2-2; v_gene: TRBV5-1; CDR3aa: CASSSYYRASNTGELFF
j_gene: TRBJ2-1; v_gene: TRBV6-4; CDR3aa: CASRTIAGAYNEQFF
j_gene: TRBJ2-7; v_gene: TRBV7-9; CDR3aa: CASSKGAGAQSFYEQYF
j_gene: TRBJ2-7; v_gene: TRBV19; CDR3aa: CASSRTGPIGEQYF
j_gene: TRBJ2-6; v_gene: TRBV6-4; CDR3aa: CASSTSGNSGANVLTF
j_gene: TRBJ2-2; v_gene: TRBV2; CDR3aa: CASSEGGQGNTGELFF
j_gene: TRBJ2-3; v_gene: TRBV19; CDR3aa: CASSITGGTDTQYF
j_gene: TRBJ2-5; v_gene: TRBV12-1; CDR3aa: CASRGWGVGWETQYF
j_gene: TRBJ2-1; v_gene: TRBV4-1; CDR3aa: CASSQGQAGYNEQFF
j_gene: TRBJ1-2; v_gene: TRBV29-1; CDR3aa: CSVGGDYGYTF
j_gene: TRBJ2-7; v_gene: TRBV15; CDR3aa: CATSRGGDSYEQYF
j_gene: TRBJ2-5; v_gene: TRBV30; CDR3aa: CAWSGVARETQYF
j_gene: TRBJ2-5; v_gene: TRBV27; CDR3aa: CASTPVGLPETQYF
j_gene: TRBJ1-6; v_gene: TRBV11-2; CDR3aa: CASSSTDSPLHF
j_gene: TRBJ2-3; v_gene: TRBV11-3; CDR3aa: CASSLVGLAGGRDTQYF
j_gene: TRBJ2-5; v_gene: TRBV2; CDR3aa: CASSEGGVEETQYF
j_gene: TRBJ2-7; v_gene: TRBV19; CDR3aa: CASSIGGRGYEQYF
j_gene: TRBJ1-1; v_gene: TRBV2; CDR3aa: CASSENLRMAEAFF
j_gene: TRBJ2-1; v_gene: TRBV10-3; CDR3aa: CAISEREGISYNEQFF
j_gene: TRBJ1-2; v_gene: TRBV4-3; CDR3aa: CASSLTGGRGYGYTF
j_gene: TRBJ1-1; v_gene: TRBV25-1; CDR3aa: CASRTGGGYSFF
j_gene: TRBJ1-1; v_gene: TRBV2; CDR3aa: CASEAGGNTEAFF
j_gene: TRBJ2-1; v_gene: TRBV30; CDR3aa: CALGSAGTRQVDEQFF
j_gene: TRBJ2-1; v_gene: TRBV5-6; CDR3aa: CASSKATGQLYNEQFF
j_gene: TRBJ1-4; v_gene: TRBV7-5; CDR3aa: CVRSSRGGLNEKLFF
j_gene: TRBJ2-7; v_gene: TRBV5-5; CDR3aa: CASSLKPRSYEQYF